One sample yielded the 23 T cell receptor beta chains listed below, sequenced in a study of identical twins. MiXCR, run by TCRdb on the 5' RACE reads, gives a single entry per CDR3 protein. The repertoire holds 200,000 to 250,000 distinct CDR3 sequences, with around 8.1% as singletons. This sample was also put to use in a study of yellow fever vaccine responses in identical twins.

The specimen was memory (CD45RO+) T cells sorted from blood. These receptor sequences come from a young woman in good health.

This chain joins TRBV28 and TRBJ1-2, with D possibly matching TRBD1 (6 bases). CDR3 length: 15 amino acids. Trimming cost V 6 bases and J 4 bases, with 18 bases left between them. Germline V gene sequence: CDR1 MDHEN, CDR2 SYDVKM. This CDR3 reads CASSTGTVSFYGYTF. The CDR3 coding sequence is TGTGCCAGCAGCACAGGGACGGTTTCTTTCTATGGCTACACCTTC.

V usage is TRBV10-3 and J usage is TRBJ2-1; 8 bases line up with TRBD2. Germline loops: CDR1 ENHRY, CDR2 SYGVKD. CDR3 length: 14 amino acids. J was trimmed by 5 bases and V by 6 bases; bases with no gene match: 6. This CDR3 reads CAIRTGTSDNEQFF. Written as DNA, the CDR3 is TGTGCCATCAGGACCGGGACTAGTGACAATGAGCAGTTCTTC.

The chain joins TRBV7-8 to TRBJ2-5; possibly TRBD1 for D (6 bases). The CDR3 extends over 18 amino acids. Germline CDR1 is SGHVS and CDR2 is FQNEAQ. Trimming left V 5 bases short and J 3 bases short, with 25 bases between. The CDR3 sequence is CASSTRTVKSALKETQYF. As DNA, the CDR3 is TGTGCCAGCAGCACGCGGACAGTGAAATCGGCCTTAAAAGAGACCCAGTACTTC.

The chain has TRBV4-3 and TRBJ2-7; D is possibly TRBD1 or TRBD2 (6 bases each). Germline CDR1 LGHNA, CDR2 YSLEER. The ends were cut back, 0 bases at V and 7 bases at J, with 16 bases in the middle. There are 15 residues in the CDR3. CDR3 DNA sequence: TGCGCCAGCAGCCAAGATGCCCCTGGAGGGGGGGAGCAGTACTTC. Amino acid sequence: CASSQDAPGGGEQYF.

The chain links TRBV2 to TRBJ2-7; D might be TRBD2 (6 bases). Trimming removed 9 bases from V and 4 bases from J, with 19 bases in between. CDR1 is SNHLY, CDR2 FYNNEI, per germline. There are 14 residues in the CDR3. The CDR3 is CASLARLGEYEQYF. CDR3 DNA: TGTGCCAGTCTTGCGCGACTAGGGGAATACGAGCAGTACTTC.

This clonotype was picked up a small number of times. The chain uses TRBV2 and TRBJ2-2; 11 bases align to TRBD2. J was trimmed by 3 bases and V by 7 bases; bases with no gene match: 4. CDR1 is SNHLY, CDR2 FYNNEI, per germline. The CDR3 covers 15 residues. CDR3 in amino acids: CASTPGLADTGELFF. For the CDR3, the DNA is TGTGCCAGCACCCCGGGACTAGCGGACACCGGGGAGCTGTTTTTT.

This clonotype was counted only a few times. V usage is TRBV7-9 and J usage is TRBJ2-1, with 8 bases that match TRBD2. CDR1 and CDR2 from the germline V gene are SEHNR and FQNEAQ (reference sequence). The CDR3 extends over 13 amino acids. After removal of 7 bases from V and 15 bases from J, the junction contained 14 bases not matched to a gene. The CDR3 loop reads CASTDYRAGVTFF. DNA of the CDR3: TGTGCCAGCACCGATTATAGAGCGGGAGTAACGTTCTTC.

The chain combines TRBV12-3 or TRBV12-4 with TRBJ1-6; D is uncertain. The V and J ends lost 5 bases and 15 bases respectively, with 14 bases between them. The CDR3 loop spans 12 amino acids. The CDR3 DNA is TGTGCCAGCAGTCCCCCACTGGACGGCCTCCACTTT. Amino acids: CASSPPLDGLHF.

The CDR3 DNA reads TGTGCCAGCGGCACAAGAACCTACAATGAGCAGTTCTTC. Translated, it gives CASGTRTYNEQFF. The chain joins TRBV7-9 to TRBJ2-1; D remains unclear. The CDR3 extends over 13 amino acids. The germline CDR1 and CDR2 sequences are SEHNR and FQNEAQ (reference sequence). Trimming stripped 8 bases from V and 2 bases from J, with 10 bases between.

The chain couples TRBV6-2 or TRBV6-3 to TRBJ2-7, with TRBD1 matching 7 bases. The CDR3 loop spans 16 amino acids. With 6 bases clipped from V and 2 bases from J, the junction kept 13 bases outside the gene matches. From germline, CDR1 is MNHEY and CDR2 SVGEGT. For the CDR3, the DNA is TGTGCCAGCAGCAGTATACCGGGACAGCCGCCCTACGAGCAGTACTTC. It translates to CASSSIPGQPPYEQYF.

The chain couples TRBV15 to TRBJ2-7; possible D gene TRBD2, 5 bases. V was pared by 0 bases and J by 7 bases, with 13 bases between. Germline-derived CDR1 and CDR2 are LNHNV and YYDKDF (reference sequence). The CDR3 runs 14 residues. CDR3 coding DNA: TGTGCCACCAGCAGAGACGGCACCTCGGGAGAGCAGTACTTC. It translates to CATSRDGTSGEQYF.

This clonotype was seen a single time. The chain carries TRBV6-5 and TRBJ2-7; 7 nucleotides agree with TRBD1. The CDR3 extends over 14 amino acids. Trimming cost V 5 bases and J 6 bases; bases outside gene matches: 10. The germline V gene has CDR1 MNHEY and CDR2 SVGAGI. The CDR3 is CASSNHRDSSEQYF. Here the CDR3 DNA reads TGTGCCAGCAGTAACCACCGGGACAGTAGCGAGCAGTACTTC.

There are many counts of this clonotype. The genes are TRBV2 and TRBJ2-7, with 8 bases matching TRBD2. V lost 6 bases, J lost 0 bases, and 7 bases stayed unmatched. CDR1 SNHLY and CDR2 FYNNEI come from the germline V gene. There are 15 residues in the CDR3. For the CDR3, the DNA is TGTGCCAGCAGCGCCGGGGGGGAACGCTCCTACGAGCAGTACTTC. It encodes CASSAGGERSYEQYF.

In the case of this clonotype: A much larger clone lies a single base off, so this may be a read error. The chain uses TRBV9 and TRBJ2-1; a possible D gene is TRBD2 (5 bases). CDR1 is SGDLS and CDR2 is YYNGEE in the germline V gene. The CDR3 sequence is 14 residues long. For the CDR3, the DNA is TGTGCCAGCAGCGTAGATTCGGGGAACAATGAGCTGTTCTTC. Its translation: CASSVDSGNNELFF.

The chain combines TRBV5-1 with TRBJ2-1, with a tentative D call TRBD1 (6 bases). This CDR3 comprises 14 residues. The V end was cut by 4 bases, the J end by 6 bases, with 14 bases between. The germline V gene has CDR1 SGHRS and CDR2 YFSETQ. The chain's CDR3 is CASSTDSPRNEQFF. The CDR3 coding sequence is TGCGCCAGCAGCACGGACAGTCCACGCAATGAGCAGTTCTTC. The full variable domain, rest sourced from reference TRBV5-1 and TRBJ2-1, is KAGVTQTPRYLIKTRGQQVTLSCSPISGHRSVSWYQQTPGQGLQFLFEYFSETQRNKGNFPGRFSGRQFSNSRSEMNVSTLELGDSALYLCASSTDSPRNEQFFGPGTRLTVL.

This clonotype has at least ten counts. The chain links TRBV27 to TRBJ2-1, with D possibly TRBD2 on 5 matching bases. Germline V lookup: CDR1 MNHEY, CDR2 SMNVEV (reference sequence). The CDR3 runs to 14 residues. Trimming removed 7 bases at V and 9 bases at J, with 19 bases between. The CDR3 coding sequence is TGTGCCAGCAACAGAAAGCAAGGAGAGGGTGAGCAGTTCTTC. It encodes CASNRKQGEGEQFF.

This clonotype was counted ten times or more. The gene calls are TRBV12-3 or TRBV12-4 and TRBJ1-2, with a weak D call TRBD1 (6 bases). The CDR3 spans 13 residues. Trimming left V 6 bases short and J 4 bases short, with 12 bases between. CDR3 protein: CASSTGAGYGYTF. The CDR3 bases are TGTGCCAGCAGCACGGGGGCGGGCTATGGCTACACCTTC.

This clonotype has ten or more counts. The chain uses TRBV4-3 and TRBJ2-1, with TRBD2 as a possible D gene (5 bases). The CDR3 length is 13 residues. CDR1 LGHNA and CDR2 YSLEER come from the germline V gene. V lost 0 bases, J lost 9 bases, and 9 bases lay in between. This CDR3 is CASSQDGSGEQFF. CDR3 DNA: TGCGCCAGCAGCCAAGATGGGAGCGGTGAGCAGTTCTTC.

The table lists this clonotype with a few counts. The chain uses TRBV9 and TRBJ2-3, with D tentatively TRBD1 (5 bases). The V end lost 0 bases, the J end lost 0 bases, and 14 bases lay between the germline ends. Per the germline V gene, CDR1 is SGDLS and CDR2 is YYNGEE. The CDR3 is made up of 17 amino acids. This CDR3 reads CASSVEAGSVSTDTQYF. CDR3 nucleotide sequence: TGTGCCAGCAGCGTAGAGGCAGGGTCCGTTAGCACAGATACGCAGTATTTT.

This clonotype was detected many times. The rearrangement joins TRBV7-2 to TRBJ1-6; D uncertain. The V end was cut by 6 bases, the J end by 0 bases, with 12 bases between. Per the germline V gene, CDR1 is SGHTA and CDR2 is FQGNSA. This CDR3 spans 16 amino acids. As DNA, the CDR3 is TGTGCCAGCAGGAGACATGAGAGCTCCTATAATTCACCCCTCCACTTT. Its protein product is CASRRHESSYNSPLHF.

In its sample, this clonotype was seen many times. V gene TRBV29-1 combines with J gene TRBJ1-1; D possibly corresponds to TRBD1 (5 bases). The CDR3 extends over 15 amino acids. Germline CDR1 is SQVTM and CDR2 is ANQGSEA. V lost 2 bases and J 3 bases, leaving 16 bases between the germline ends. CDR3 sequence: CSVETRQGGHTEAFF. The CDR3 nucleotides read TGCAGCGTTGAAACTAGGCAGGGAGGGCACACTGAAGCTTTCTTT.

V gene TRBV20-1 combines with J gene TRBJ2-7; 9 nucleotides align to TRBD2. The CDR3 covers 15 residues. Germline CDR1 is DFQATT and CDR2 is SNEGSKA (reference sequence). J was trimmed by 6 bases and V by 4 bases; bases with no gene match: 13. The DNA of the CDR3 is TGCAGTGCTACTTTAGCGGGAGTACCTTTGGGCGAGCAGTACTTC. It codes for CSATLAGVPLGEQYF.

This clonotype was counted many times. The chain has TRBV7-6 and TRBJ2-5; TRBD1 is a possible D gene (5 bases). With 2 bases removed from V and 3 bases from J, the gap between germline ends came to 7 bases. The CDR3 runs to 13 residues. Germline V gene data show CDR1 as SGHVS and CDR2 as FNYEAQ. The CDR3 bases are TGTGCCAGCAGCTTAATAGGGGAAGAGACCCAGTACTTC. It is translated as CASSLIGEETQYF.